Listed here are 32 T cell receptor beta chains from one sample, sequenced in a study of cytomegalovirus exposure and HLA in healthy donors. PCR primers comprised 60 Vbeta and 13 Jbeta primers. Only in-frame clones appear in the TCRdb table, and some are missing; sequencing was by immunoSEQ multiplex PCR. The sample lists 75,000 to 100,000 clones; around 79% were seen once. The sample was PBMCs. These receptors came from an older woman in good health and CMV-seropositive.

Regarding this clone: The junction departs from germline at one end; a sequencing error may be responsible. The rearrangement links TRBV7-7 to TRBJ2-7; 14 positions agree with TRBD2. This CDR3 contains 17 residues. The germline gives CDR1 SSHAT, CDR2 FNYEAQ (reference sequence). CDR3: CASSFGTSGSREGEQYF. The CDR3 bases are TGTGCTAGCAGCTTTGGGACTAGCGGGAGCCGAGAGGGCGAGCAGTACTTC.

The genes are TRBV28 and TRBJ2-7; 13 bases match TRBD2. The junction had 8 bases not matched to a gene; V was cut back by 6 bases and J by 3 bases. The CDR3 totals 16 residues. CDR1 is MDHEN, CDR2 SYDVKM, per germline. In DNA form, the CDR3 reads TGTGCCAGCAGGGCAGGGGGGACTAGCGGGGTCTACGAGCAGTACTTC. Translated: CASRAGGTSGVYEQYF.

The V gene is TRBV14, the J gene TRBJ2-2; 8 bases are shared with TRBD1. Trimming removed 6 bases from V and 2 bases from J; junction bases left unmatched: 8. Germline loops: CDR1 SGHDN, CDR2 FVKESK. The CDR3 covers 16 residues. The DNA for the CDR3 is TGTGCCAGCAGTCGTAGGGGACAGGCTAACACCGGGGAGCTGTTTTTT. As protein: CASSRRGQANTGELFF.

The rearrangement links TRBV15 to TRBJ2-5; 8 nucleotides align to TRBD1. Trimming took 0 bases from V and 5 from J; bases not matched to a gene: 5. From germline, CDR1 is LNHNV and CDR2 YYDKDF (reference sequence). The CDR3 covers 15 residues. CDR3 nucleotides: TGTGCCACCAGCAGAGACAGGGGGCTGTTCGAGACCCAGTACTTC. Its translation: CATSRDRGLFETQYF.

J is TRBJ2-1 and V is TRBV7-6, with TRBD1 as a possible D gene (5 bases). The CDR3 consists of 14 residues. The V and J ends lost 1 base and 8 bases respectively, with 12 bases between them. Germline V gene sequence: CDR1 SGHVS, CDR2 FNYEAQ. The CDR3 here is CASSLDGVRDEQFF. The DNA of the CDR3 is TGTGCCAGCAGCTTAGATGGGGTCAGGGATGAGCAGTTCTTC.

Only a few counts were recorded for this clone. The rearrangement links TRBV19 to TRBJ2-2, with 9 bases lining up with TRBD1. The length of the CDR3 is 15 residues. Germline V lookup: CDR1 LNHDA, CDR2 SQIVND (reference sequence). V gave up 7 bases and J gave up 7 bases; unmatched junction bases: 10. CDR3 amino acids: CASISRTGEGGELFF. CDR3 nucleotide sequence: TGTGCCAGTATTTCAAGGACAGGGGAAGGCGGGGAGCTGTTTTTT.

This clone has only a few counts. The chain couples TRBV27 to TRBJ1-1, with a tentative D call TRBD1 (6 bases). V lost 2 bases and J lost 11, with 15 bases in between. Germline CDR1 and CDR2: MNHEY and SMNVEV (reference sequence). This CDR3 is 13 amino acids long. The chain's CDR3 is CASSLDDRSAAFF. DNA for the CDR3: TGTGCCAGCAGTTTAGACGACAGGTCGGCCGCTTTCTTT.

The chain has TRBV5-1 and TRBJ2-7; 10 bases line up with TRBD1. The CDR3 loop spans 15 amino acids. The J segment lost 3 bases and the V segment lost 3 bases, leaving 6 bases of the junction unmatched. Looked up from germline, CDR1 is SGHRS and CDR2 is YFSETQ. CDR3 amino acids: CASSSLGTGDYEQYF. The CDR3 DNA sequence: TGCGCCAGCAGCTCACTAGGGACAGGGGACTACGAGCAGTACTTC.

The V and J genes are TRBV7-2 and TRBJ1-5; weak D call: TRBD1 (6 bases). CDR1 is SGHTA, CDR2 FQGNSA, per germline. V was clipped by 3 bases and J by 4 bases, with 16 bases between them. CDR3 length equals 16 residues. CDR3 nucleotides: TGTGCCAGCAGCTTGGAGGTATCAGGGGATAATCAGCCCCAGCATTTT. Its protein is CASSLEVSGDNQPQHF.

This chain joins TRBV27 and TRBJ1-2; weak D call: TRBD1 (6 bases). With 11 bases removed from V and 4 bases from J, the gap between germline ends came to 14 bases. There are 12 residues in the CDR3. The germline gives CDR1 MNHEY, CDR2 SMNVEV (reference sequence). The CDR3 loop is CAPGGGPYGYTF. The CDR3 DNA follows: TGTGCCCCTGGGGGGGGCCCCTATGGCTACACCTTC.

The chain recombines TRBV18 with TRBJ1-5, with D hard to call. Germline-derived CDR1 and CDR2 are KGHSH and LQKENI. With 2 bases removed from V and 4 bases from J, the gap between germline ends came to 3 bases. This CDR3 spans 12 amino acids. CDR3 DNA sequence: TGTGCCAGCTCACCAGTAAATCAGCCCCAGCATTTT. This sequence encodes CASSPVNQPQHF.

This clone turned up a few times. The V call is TRBV19, the J call TRBJ2-7; maybe TRBD2 (5 bases). CDR3 length: 16 residues. The germline CDR1 and CDR2 sequences are LNHDA and SQIVND (reference sequence). Trimming removed 3 bases from V and 1 base from J, with 16 bases in between. The CDR3 DNA is TGTGCCAGTAGTATGGGGTCCGGAGGAGGTTCCTACGAGCAGTACTTC. Translating gives CASSMGSGGGSYEQYF.

The chain employs TRBV27 and TRBJ2-5, with D maybe TRBD1 (5 bases). The CDR3 length is 16 residues. The V and J ends lost 6 bases and 0 bases respectively, with 17 bases between them. Germline V lookup: CDR1 MNHEY, CDR2 SMNVEV (reference sequence). The DNA for the CDR3 is TGTGCCAGCAGCTGGGGCCTCAGGGCCAACCAAGAGACCCAGTACTTC. Its translation: CASSWGLRANQETQYF.

The rearrangement links TRBV19 to TRBJ2-2; 15 bases are a match to TRBD2. Trimming removed 7 bases from V and 4 bases from J; junction bases left unmatched: 7. Germline V CDR1 and CDR2: LNHDA, SQIVND (reference sequence). The CDR3 sequence is 17 residues long. The CDR3 DNA sequence: TGTGCCAGTACCCGGACTAGCGGGAGGGCCGGCACCGGGGAGCTGTTTTTT. Protein: CASTRTSGRAGTGELFF. Full variable domain (rest looked up from reference TRBV19 and TRBJ2-2): DGGITQSPKYLFRKEGQNVTLSCEQNLNHDAMYWYRQDPGQGLRLIYYSQIVNDFQKGDIAEGYSVSREKKESFPLTVTSAQKNPTAFYLCASTRTSGRAGTGELFFGEGSRLTVL.

The chain joins TRBV5-1 to TRBJ2-7; D might be TRBD2 (5 bases). The CDR3 is 14 amino acids. V was clipped by 0 bases and J by 4 bases, with 11 bases between them. Germline V lookup: CDR1 SGHRS, CDR2 YFSETQ. CDR3 in amino acids: CASSLAASSYEQYF. As DNA, the CDR3 is TGCGCCAGCAGCTTGGCGGCTAGCAGTTACGAGCAGTACTTC.

The V call is TRBV7-2, the J call TRBJ2-1; maybe TRBD1 (5 bases). V lost 5 bases and J lost 0, with 17 bases in between. The CDR3 spans 17 residues. Germline V gene sequence: CDR1 SGHTA, CDR2 FQGNSA. CDR3 nucleotides: TGTGCCAGCAGCCGTAGGGGCCAAACGGACTCCTACAATGAGCAGTTCTTC. It specifies CASSRRGQTDSYNEQFF.

V and J are TRBV10-3 and TRBJ1-2; weak D call: TRBD1 (6 bases). V was shortened by 3 bases and J by 4 bases, with 21 bases between the two germline ends. The CDR3 length is 17 residues. The V gene's germline CDR1 is ENHRY and CDR2 SYGVKD. CDR3 coding DNA: TGTGCCATCAGTGACCCCCAGGGGCCCCCGGGGGGCTATGGCTACACCTTC. It yields the protein CAISDPQGPPGGYGYTF.

This clone is a singleton in its sample. The rearrangement links TRBV2 to TRBJ1-1; D perhaps matches TRBD1 (6 bases). Germline CDR1 reads SNHLY; CDR2 reads FYNNEI. The ends were cut back, 4 bases at V and 4 bases at J, with 13 bases in the middle. The CDR3 length is 14 residues. The CDR3 spells CASSATGIGTEAFF. The CDR3 region has the DNA TGTGCCAGCAGTGCTACAGGGATCGGCACTGAAGCTTTCTTT.

This chain links TRBV5-1 with TRBJ1-2, with D perhaps TRBD1 (6 bases). Germline values: CDR1 SGHRS, CDR2 YFSETQ. The CDR3 sequence is 15 residues long. Trimming removed 4 bases from V and 4 bases from J, with 17 bases in between. This CDR3 reads CASSPSRQETYGYTF. Written as DNA, the CDR3 is TGCGCCAGCAGCCCGTCTCGACAGGAAACCTATGGCTACACCTTC.

V usage is TRBV10-3 and J usage is TRBJ1-2; D is possibly TRBD1 (6 bases). The germline V gene encodes CDR1 ENHRY and CDR2 SYGVKD. The CDR3 is made up of 15 amino acids. Deletions cut 10 bases from V and 3 bases from J, with 21 bases between. This chain's CDR3 is CATRPGGQGDYGYTF. The DNA for the CDR3 is TGTGCCACCCGCCCCGGGGGGCAAGGGGACTATGGCTACACCTTC.

This clone was seen many times. The chain uses TRBV19 and TRBJ1-2; tentatively, D is TRBD1 (6 bases). The V gene's germline CDR1 is LNHDA and CDR2 SQIVND (reference sequence). The CDR3 covers 12 residues. V was clipped by 5 bases and J by 4 bases, with 8 bases between them. CDR3 protein: CASSRQAYGYTF. As DNA, the CDR3 is TGTGCCAGTAGTCGACAGGCCTATGGCTACACCTTC. Full variable domain (rest looked up from reference TRBV19 and TRBJ1-2): DGGITQSPKYLFRKEGQNVTLSCEQNLNHDAMYWYRQDPGQGLRLIYYSQIVNDFQKGDIAEGYSVSREKKESFPLTVTSAQKNPTAFYLCASSRQAYGYTFGSGTRLTVV.

This chain joins TRBV15 and TRBJ2-7; 10 nucleotides align to TRBD1. The ends lost 0 bases at V and 2 bases at J; junction bases unmatched: 4. The CDR3 contains 16 residues. Germline V gene lookup returns CDR1 LNHNV and CDR2 YYDKDF (reference sequence). In DNA, the CDR3 is TGTGCCACCAGCAGAGATGGGACAGGGGCCCCCTACGAGCAGTACTTC. It is translated as CATSRDGTGAPYEQYF.

The chain carries TRBV18 and TRBJ1-6; tentative D call: TRBD1 (5 bases). V gave up 3 bases and J gave up 5 bases, with 11 bases separating them. CDR3 length: 15 amino acids. From germline, CDR1 is KGHSH and CDR2 LQKENI. CDR3 loop: CASSPGGRNNSPLHF. In DNA, the CDR3 is TGTGCCAGCTCACCGGGGGGGAGAAATAATTCACCCCTCCACTTT.

The V and J genes are TRBV5-1 and TRBJ2-5, with no clear D. The germline CDR1 and CDR2 sequences are SGHRS and YFSETQ. The CDR3 sequence is 12 residues long. Trimming shortened V by 5 bases and J by 5 bases, and 10 bases separated the two germline ends. The CDR3 loop is CASSRPEETQYF. For the CDR3, the DNA is TGCGCCAGCAGTAGGCCGGAGGAGACCCAGTACTTC.

V usage is TRBV9 and J usage is TRBJ1-1, with a weak D call TRBD1 (5 bases). Trimming took 0 bases from V and 4 from J, leaving 19 bases between them. The CDR3 contains 17 residues. Germline V CDR1 and CDR2: SGDLS, YYNGEE. CDR3 coding DNA: TGTGCCAGCAGCGTAGGATCGGGGGGGTGGGGCGGCACTGAAGCTTTCTTT. Translated: CASSVGSGGWGGTEAFF.

This clone was counted once. The chain carries TRBV5-1 and TRBJ2-7; 12 positions agree with TRBD2. With V trimmed by 5 bases and J by 2 bases, 8 bases remained unmatched. Germline loops: CDR1 SGHRS, CDR2 YFSETQ. The CDR3 spans 16 residues. CDR3 sequence reads: CASSLETSGGPYEQYF. DNA of the CDR3: TGCGCCAGCAGTCTAGAGACTAGCGGGGGACCCTACGAGCAGTACTTC. Complete variable domain (other parts from reference TRBV5-1 and TRBJ2-7): KAGVTQTPRYLIKTRGQQVTLSCSPISGHRSVSWYQQTPGQGLQFLFEYFSETQRNKGNFPGRFSGRQFSNSRSEMNVSTLELGDSALYLCASSLETSGGPYEQYFGPGTRLTVT.

The chain is built from TRBV5-1 and TRBJ1-4, with unresolved D. This CDR3 is built from 15 residues. Germline values: CDR1 SGHRS, CDR2 YFSETQ. V dropped 0 bases and J dropped 0 bases, with 6 bases sitting between them. CDR3: CASSLVSATNEKLFF. In DNA form, the CDR3 reads TGCGCCAGCAGCTTGGTCTCAGCAACTAATGAAAAACTGTTTTTT. Filled out from reference TRBV5-1 and TRBJ1-4, the complete variable domain reads KAGVTQTPRYLIKTRGQQVTLSCSPISGHRSVSWYQQTPGQGLQFLFEYFSETQRNKGNFPGRFSGRQFSNSRSEMNVSTLELGDSALYLCASSLVSATNEKLFFGSGTQLSVL.

The chain couples TRBV7-2 to TRBJ1-4; a weak D match, TRBD1 (5 bases). The ends were cut back, 1 base at V and 4 bases at J, with 10 bases in the middle. Germline V CDR1 and CDR2: SGHTA, FQGNSA. This CDR3 comprises 15 residues. CDR3 sequence (DNA): TGTGCCAGCAGCTTAGAATCAGGGCTTAATGAAAAACTGTTTTTT. Encoded protein: CASSLESGLNEKLFF.

This clone was seen a few times. The chain is built from TRBV11-3 and TRBJ2-2; D remains ambiguous. V was trimmed by 3 bases and J by 1 base, leaving 6 bases between them. CDR1 SGHNT and CDR2 YENEEA come from the germline V gene. There are 14 residues in the CDR3. The CDR3 region is CASSFPQNTGELFF. Here the CDR3 DNA reads TGTGCCAGCAGCTTCCCACAGAACACCGGGGAGCTGTTTTTT.

The J gene is TRBJ1-1, the V gene TRBV7-2, with a possible D match to TRBD1 (5 bases). The CDR3 has 16 residues. Germline V gene lookup returns CDR1 SGHTA and CDR2 FQGNSA. V was clipped by 4 bases and J by 2 bases, with 17 bases between them. The CDR3 bases are TGTGCCAGCAGCTGGAGGGGAGGGTCGGGAAACACTGAAGCTTTCTTT. Amino acid sequence: CASSWRGGSGNTEAFF.

The genes are TRBV6-6 and TRBJ2-5; D gene ambiguous. The CDR3 contains 13 residues. Trimming stripped 6 bases from V and 3 bases from J, with 11 bases between. Germline-derived CDR1 and CDR2 are MNHNY and SVGAGI (reference sequence). CDR3 protein: CASSERVKETQYF. The CDR3 nucleotides are TGTGCCAGCAGCGAGCGTGTGAAAGAGACCCAGTACTTC.

The chain employs TRBV7-2 and TRBJ1-2; 10 bases fit TRBD1. There are 16 residues in the CDR3. J gave up 1 base and V 5 bases, and 7 bases lay outside the gene matches. Germline lookup yields CDR1 SGHTA and CDR2 FQGNSA. This CDR3 reads CASSPRQGADNYGYTF. CDR3 bases: TGTGCCAGCAGCCCCCGACAGGGGGCGGATAACTATGGCTACACCTTC.